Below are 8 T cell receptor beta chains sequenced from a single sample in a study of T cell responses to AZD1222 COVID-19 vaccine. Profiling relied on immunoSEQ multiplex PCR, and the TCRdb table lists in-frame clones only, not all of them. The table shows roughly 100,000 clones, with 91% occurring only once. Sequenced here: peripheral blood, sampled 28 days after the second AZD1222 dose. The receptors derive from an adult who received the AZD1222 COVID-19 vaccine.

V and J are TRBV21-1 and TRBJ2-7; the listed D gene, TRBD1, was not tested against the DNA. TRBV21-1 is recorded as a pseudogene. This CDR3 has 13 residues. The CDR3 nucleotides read TGTGCCAGCACCAAGCAGGGTTCCTACGAGCAGTACTTC. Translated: CASTKQGSYEQYF.

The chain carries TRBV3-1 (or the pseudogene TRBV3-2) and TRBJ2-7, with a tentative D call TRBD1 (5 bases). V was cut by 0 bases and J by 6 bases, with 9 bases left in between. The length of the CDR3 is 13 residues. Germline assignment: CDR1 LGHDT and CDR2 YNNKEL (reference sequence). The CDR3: CASSQDPGSEQYF. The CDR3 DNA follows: TGTGCCAGCAGCCAAGATCCAGGGTCCGAGCAGTACTTC.

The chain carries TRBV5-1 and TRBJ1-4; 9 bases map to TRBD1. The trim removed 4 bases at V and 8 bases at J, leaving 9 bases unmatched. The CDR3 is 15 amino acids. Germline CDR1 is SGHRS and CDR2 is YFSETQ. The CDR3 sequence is CASSPTQGAGEKLFF. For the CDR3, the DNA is TGCGCCAGCAGCCCCACACAGGGGGCGGGAGAAAAACTGTTTTTT. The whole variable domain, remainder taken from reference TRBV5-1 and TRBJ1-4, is KAGVTQTPRYLIKTRGQQVTLSCSPISGHRSVSWYQQTPGQGLQFLFEYFSETQRNKGNFPGRFSGRQFSNSRSEMNVSTLELGDSALYLCASSPTQGAGEKLFFGSGTQLSVL.

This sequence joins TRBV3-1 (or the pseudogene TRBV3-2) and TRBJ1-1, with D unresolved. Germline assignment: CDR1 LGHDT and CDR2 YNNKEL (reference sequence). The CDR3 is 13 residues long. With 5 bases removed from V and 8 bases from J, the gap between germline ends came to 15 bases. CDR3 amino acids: CASSYGPGGEAFF. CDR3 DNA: TGTGCCAGCAGCTACGGACCGGGAGGGGAAGCTTTCTTT.

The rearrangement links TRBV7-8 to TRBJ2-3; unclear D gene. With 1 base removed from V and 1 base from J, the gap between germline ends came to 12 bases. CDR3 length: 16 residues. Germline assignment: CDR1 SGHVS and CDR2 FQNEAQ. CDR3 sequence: CASSLGLGSGTDTQYF. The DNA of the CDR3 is TGTGCCAGCAGCTTAGGTCTCGGCTCGGGCACAGATACGCAGTATTTT.

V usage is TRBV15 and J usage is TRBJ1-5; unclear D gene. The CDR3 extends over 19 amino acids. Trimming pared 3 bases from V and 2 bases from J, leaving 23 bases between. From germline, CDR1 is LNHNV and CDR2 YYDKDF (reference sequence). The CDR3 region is CATSSTGIAGEDRNQPQHF. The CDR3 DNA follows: TGTGCCACCAGCAGTACGGGGATTGCGGGAGAGGATCGCAATCAGCCCCAGCATTTT.

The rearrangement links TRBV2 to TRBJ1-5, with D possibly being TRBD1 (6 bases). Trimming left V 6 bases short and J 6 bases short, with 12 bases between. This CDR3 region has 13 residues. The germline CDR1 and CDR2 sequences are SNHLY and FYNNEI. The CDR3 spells CASRLQGSQPQHF. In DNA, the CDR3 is TGTGCCAGCAGGTTACAGGGCAGTCAGCCCCAGCATTTT.

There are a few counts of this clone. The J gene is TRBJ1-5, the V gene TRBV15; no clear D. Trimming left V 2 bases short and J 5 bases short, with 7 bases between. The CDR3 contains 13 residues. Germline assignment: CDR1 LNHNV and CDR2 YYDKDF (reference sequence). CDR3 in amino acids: CATSRLGYQPQHF. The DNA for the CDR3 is TGTGCCACCAGCAGACTGGGATATCAGCCCCAGCATTTT.